These T cell receptor beta chains were read from a single sample in a study of T cell repertoires in cytomegalovirus infection. No antigen has been identified for these receptors. MiXCR, run by TCRdb on the reads, gives a single entry per CDR3 protein. The sample lists around 900,000 distinct CDR3 sequences, around 30% occurring once. Source: cultured CD8+ T cells from PBMCs, taken from culture after CMV antigen stimulation. The receptors were gathered from a human donor in good health (CMV status not recorded). Some clones in this sample may be carry-over from other donors' samples. CDR3s leave out the opening cysteine and the closing phenylalanine or tryptophan.

>TRBV7-9
ASKSGGYNEQF
>TRBV7-6
ASSPEGDEAF
>TRBV7-8
ASSLRFSGGQETQY
>TRBV7-9
ASNPAGSYNEQF
>TRBV7-6
ASSLAPEGTEAF
>TRBV2
ASSAFDNTEAF
>TRBV7-2
ASSLGAGLYLPHGYT
>TRBV7-2
ASSYGPYSGQPQH
>TRBV19
ASSIKTSGGRPYEQY
>TRBV12-3/TRBV12-4
ASTHKGNPSFYGYT
>TRBV5-6
ASSPGASFYGYT
>TRBV19
ASSQGNYSPLH
>TRBV6-5
ASRALGGNEQF
>TRBV2
ASRLSSGDGYT
>TRBV5-6
ASSLVADEQF
>TRBV2
ASITSEAF
>TRBV5-1
ASSYGINYGYT
>TRBV6-5
AVMDGYNQPQH
>TRBV6-6
ASSSWTGDFTDTQY
>TRBV7-9
ASSPWDHSYEQY
>TRBV7-6
ASSPWTSGAKNIQY
>TRBV9
ASSVASPYGYT
>TRBV28
ASSLVLADLQETQY
>TRBV7-6
ASRGGEDEQY
>TRBV20-1
SARDHREYSNQPQH
>TRBV2
ASLTSGGPRTGELF
>TRBV28
TSRTIGTGPDYGYT
>TRBV7-9
ASSSYTGGLETQY
>TRBV28
ASGGGAGANVLT
>TRBV9
ASSSNIRDKPTTYGYT
>TRBV9
ASSPQASGGRHEQF
>TRBV7-9
ASSIGVDRPTGERF
>TRBV2
ASSEFRKASGPKETQY
>TRBV2
ASSEALDTVNTGELF
>TRBV7-8
ASSSGLGEIEAF
>TRBV7-9
ASSRPETPSGHTDTQY
>TRBV7-3
ASSLLAGQGAGGYT
>TRBV7-6
ASSPPSMDEQF
>TRBV12-3/TRBV12-4
ASTTGLTSYEQY
>TRBV7-9
ASSSIAGDHYNEQF
>TRBV11-1
ASSLEQDVYNEQF
>TRBV6-2/TRBV6-3
ASSYDFAPSSYNEQF
>TRBV4-1
ASSHITYSGANVLT
>TRBV6-1
ASSEVARAATEAF
>TRBV4-1
ASSQAGGGLF
>TRBV5-1
ASSSSRDRVFNEQF
>TRBV15
ATSAGGAKNIQY
>TRBV14
ASSQARDRVQETQY